These 28 T cell receptor beta chains originate from one sample sequenced in a study of blood T cell repertoires in COVID-19 (TCRdb year 2020). The library was generated by the immunoSEQ multiplex PCR assay. The table comes from immuneACCESS by way of TCRdb, which keeps in-frame sequences with V and J called. Part of the clones is missing from these tables; in studies checked, under half for an unresolved V gene and the rest for unknown reasons. The sample contains around 160,000 clones, more than 75% of them found a single time. Of the sample, 10% to 15% falls within the top ten clones. What was sequenced was peripheral blood. These receptors originate from a man aged 60-69 years with active or convalescent COVID-19.

The chain recombines TRBV9 with TRBJ2-2, with D perhaps matching TRBD2 (6 bases). CDR1 and CDR2 (germline): SGDLS, YYNGEE. Deletions cut 0 bases from V and 5 bases from J, with 11 bases between. This CDR3 contains 15 residues. CDR3: CASSVVGRGTGELFF. CDR3 DNA sequence: TGTGCCAGCAGCGTAGTCGGGAGAGGGACCGGGGAGCTGTTTTTT.

The rearrangement joins TRBV7-9 to TRBJ1-1; 8 positions match TRBD1. CDR1 is SEHNR and CDR2 is FQNEAQ in the germline V gene (reference sequence). V lost 5 bases and J lost 1; bases outside the gene matches: 9. This CDR3 contains 16 residues. CDR3 coding DNA: TGTGCCAGCAGCCCCACGGGGGGACAGGAGAACACTGAAGCTTTCTTT. This sequence encodes CASSPTGGQENTEAFF.

The chain is built from TRBV7-6 and TRBJ2-6; the match to TRBD2 covers 8 bases. Germline assignment: CDR1 SGHVS and CDR2 FNYEAQ. The V gene end was trimmed by 5 bases and the J gene end by 0 bases; junction bases not matched to a gene: 12. CDR3 size: 19 residues. The CDR3 is CASSPGVAGPISGANVLTF. The CDR3 bases are TGTGCCAGCAGCCCAGGGGTAGCGGGACCCATCTCTGGGGCCAACGTCCTGACTTTC.

The chain uses TRBV6-2 or TRBV6-3 and TRBJ1-2, with D perhaps TRBD1 (6 bases). V was trimmed by 4 bases and J by 7 bases, leaving 16 bases between them. Germline-derived CDR1 and CDR2 are MNHEY and SVGEGT. CDR3 size: 14 residues. CDR3: CASSSGGLTAGYTF. The CDR3 DNA reads TGTGCCAGCAGTTCTGGGGGCTTAACGGCTGGCTACACCTTC.

For this clone: This sample also contains other DNA sequences that code for the same CDR3. CDR3 DNA sequence: TGTGCCAGCAGCTTAGACAGGGGGCAGTATTTT. Protein product: CASSLDRGQYF. The chain uses TRBV7-9 and TRBJ2-3; 7 bases map to TRBD1. This CDR3 region has 11 residues. CDR1 and CDR2 from the germline V gene are SEHNR and FQNEAQ (reference sequence). The trim removed 1 base at V and 11 bases at J, leaving 0 bases unmatched.

This clone was found once. The chain carries TRBV6-4 and TRBJ1-2; 8 nucleotides line up with TRBD1. Per the germline V gene, CDR1 is MRHNA and CDR2 is SNTAGT. The trim removed 3 bases at V and 8 bases at J, leaving 11 bases unmatched. The CDR3 is 15 residues long. This CDR3 is CASSEGPGTGRGYTF. The CDR3 coding sequence is TGTGCCAGCAGTGAGGGCCCCGGGACAGGAAGAGGCTACACCTTC.

The gene calls are TRBV15 and TRBJ2-7, with a possible D match to TRBD1 (5 bases). Trimming removed 4 bases at V and 4 bases at J, with 14 bases between. CDR3 length equals 14 residues. Looked up from germline, CDR1 is LNHNV and CDR2 is YYDKDF (reference sequence). CDR3 residues: CATSKPDQGYEQYF. The DNA of the CDR3 is TGTGCCACCAGCAAGCCGGATCAGGGATACGAGCAGTACTTC. Full variable domain (missing parts from reference TRBV15 and TRBJ2-7): DAMVIQNPRYQVTQFGKPVTLSCSQTLNHNVMYWYQQKSSQAPKLLFHYYDKDFNNEADTPDNFQSRRPNTSFCFLDIRSPGLGDTAMYLCATSKPDQGYEQYFGPGTRLTVT.

In its sample, this clone was seen once. The chain carries TRBV9 and TRBJ1-6, with a tentative D call TRBD1 (6 bases). Trimming cost V 3 bases and J 7 bases, with 11 bases left between them. Germline loops: CDR1 SGDLS, CDR2 YYNGEE. The CDR3 has 14 residues. CDR3 bases: TGTGCCAGCAGCGAGGGGGTGGGGAATTCACCCCTCCACTTT. Residues: CASSEGVGNSPLHF.

This rearrangement joins TRBV28 to TRBJ1-1; TRBD1 agrees at 12 bases. Germline V CDR1 and CDR2: MDHEN, SYDVKM. With V trimmed by 4 bases and J by 1 base, 4 bases remained unmatched. The CDR3 extends over 16 amino acids. The CDR3 loop is CASSSPGQGANTEAFF. The DNA for the CDR3 is TGTGCCAGCAGTTCCCCGGGACAGGGGGCGAACACTGAAGCTTTCTTT.

V gene TRBV23-1 combines with J gene TRBJ1-6; D gene uncertain. TRBV23-1 is classed as an ORF, of uncertain function. Trimming removed 1 base at V and 8 bases at J, with 9 bases between. This CDR3 has 14 amino acids. CDR3 sequence reads: CASSQYASHSPLHF. In nucleotides, the CDR3 is TGCGCCAGCAGTCAATATGCGTCCCATTCACCCCTCCACTTT.

This chain joins TRBV14 and TRBJ2-7; D gene unclear. V was clipped by 3 bases and J by 7 bases, with 7 bases between them. Germline V lookup: CDR1 SGHDN, CDR2 FVKESK. The CDR3 totals 11 residues. The CDR3 region is CASSQAWEQYF. The CDR3 DNA reads TGTGCCAGCAGCCAGGCCTGGGAGCAGTACTTC.

The chain joins TRBV7-6 to TRBJ1-2; a possible D gene is TRBD1 (5 bases). The CDR3 runs 15 residues. Germline V gene lookup returns CDR1 SGHVS and CDR2 FNYEAQ. Between the trimmed V and J ends, which lost 2 bases and 4 bases, there was a span of 14 bases. The CDR3 here is CASSLNPTELYGYTF. The CDR3 nucleotides read TGTGCCAGCAGCTTAAACCCGACAGAACTCTATGGCTACACCTTC.

The V gene is TRBV28, the J gene TRBJ1-2; the D is unclear. This CDR3 comprises 15 residues. Trimming stripped 6 bases from V and 3 bases from J, with 17 bases between. Germline V lookup: CDR1 MDHEN, CDR2 SYDVKM. The DNA for the CDR3 is TGTGCCAGCAGAGAGGTTGGCAGAATCGACTATGGCTACACCTTC. Translated, it gives CASREVGRIDYGYTF.

The J gene is TRBJ2-3, the V gene TRBV30, with 7 bases fitting TRBD2. The J segment lost 6 bases and the V segment lost 0 bases, leaving 6 bases of the junction unmatched. CDR1 is GTSNPN and CDR2 is SVGIG in the germline V gene (reference sequence). This CDR3 has 14 amino acids. The CDR3 DNA is TGTGCCTGGAGTGTACGGTTAGCGGGTGATACGCAGTATTTT. Amino acid sequence: CAWSVRLAGDTQYF.

The chain has TRBV18 and TRBJ2-7; TRBD1 matches at 7 bases. Germline values: CDR1 KGHSH, CDR2 LQKENI. The CDR3 runs 16 residues. V shed 0 bases and J 4 bases; nucleotides not matched to a gene: 9. The CDR3 region is CASSPPGAARGYEQYF. The CDR3 DNA reads TGTGCCAGCTCACCACCCGGGGCCGCCAGGGGGTACGAGCAGTACTTC.

The chain joins TRBV19 to TRBJ1-1, with D possibly TRBD1 on 6 matching bases. V lost 5 bases and J lost 1, with 14 bases in between. The CDR3 contains 15 residues. Germline lookup yields CDR1 LNHDA and CDR2 SQIVND (reference sequence). This chain's CDR3 is CASSPSGGPNTEAFF. The DNA of the CDR3 is TGTGCCAGTAGTCCTAGCGGGGGGCCGAACACTGAAGCTTTCTTT.

V is TRBV11-3 and J is TRBJ2-7; the D gene is possibly TRBD1 (6 bases). The ends were cut back, 5 bases at V and 2 bases at J, with 13 bases in the middle. The CDR3 has 14 amino acids. Per the germline V gene, CDR1 is SGHNT and CDR2 is YENEEA. CDR3: CASSLDSTTYEQYF. The DNA for the CDR3 is TGTGCCAGCAGCCTGGACAGCACAACCTACGAGCAGTACTTC.

The V gene is TRBV5-5, the J gene TRBJ2-7, with 7 bases lining up with TRBD2. V was pared by 0 bases and J by 5 bases, with 11 bases of the junction left unmatched. Germline loops: CDR1 SGHKS, CDR2 YYEKEE (reference sequence). The CDR3 contains 16 residues. The CDR3 DNA reads TGTGCCAGCAGCTTGGGGCCAGGCGGGAGCCTCCACGAGCAGTACTTC. This gives the protein CASSLGPGGSLHEQYF.

V and J are TRBV10-3 and TRBJ2-1, with 7 bases identical to TRBD2. Germline CDR1 and CDR2: ENHRY and SYGVKD. The CDR3 length is 12 residues. The trim removed 2 bases at V and 9 bases at J, leaving 1 base unmatched. CDR3 coding DNA: TGTGCCATCAGTGAGCGGGAGGCTGAGCAGTTCTTC. It specifies CAISEREAEQFF.

The chain joins TRBV5-1 to TRBJ1-1; no firm D call. The germline V and J ends were trimmed by 5 bases and 0 bases, with 5 bases remaining between them. This CDR3 spans 12 amino acids. Per the germline V gene, CDR1 is SGHRS and CDR2 is YFSETQ. The CDR3 loop is CASSQVNTEAFF. The CDR3 DNA is TGCGCCAGCAGTCAGGTGAACACTGAAGCTTTCTTT. Together with reference TRBV5-1 and TRBJ1-1, the CDR3 gives the full variable domain: KAGVTQTPRYLIKTRGQQVTLSCSPISGHRSVSWYQQTPGQGLQFLFEYFSETQRNKGNFPGRFSGRQFSNSRSEMNVSTLELGDSALYLCASSQVNTEAFFGQGTRLTVV.

This rearrangement joins TRBV6-2 or TRBV6-3 to TRBJ2-5, with D tentatively TRBD2 (7 bases). The CDR3 length is 15 residues. Germline CDR1 and CDR2: MNHEY and SVGEGT. The V end lost 4 bases, the J end lost 4 bases, and 16 bases lay between the germline ends. The CDR3 here is CASSFAGGARETQYF. The CDR3 nucleotides are TGTGCCAGCAGTTTCGCTGGGGGGGCTCGAGAGACCCAGTACTTC.

V is TRBV4-3 and J is TRBJ2-7, with a weak D call TRBD1 (6 bases). Per germline, CDR1 LGHNA and CDR2 YSLEER. V lost 0 bases, J lost 0 bases, and 6 bases lay in between. The CDR3 extends over 14 amino acids. In DNA form, the CDR3 reads TGCGCCAGCAGCCAAGACAGGGGCTCCTACGAGCAGTACTTC. Protein product: CASSQDRGSYEQYF.

The chain has TRBV2 and TRBJ1-5; possibly TRBD1 for D (5 bases). The V end was cut by 7 bases, the J end by 5 bases, with 12 bases between. Germline values: CDR1 SNHLY, CDR2 FYNNEI. The CDR3 length is 13 residues. CDR3 in amino acids: CASNYGGYQPQHF. The DNA of the CDR3 is TGTGCCAGCAACTACGGGGGGTATCAGCCCCAGCATTTT.

V and J are TRBV6-6 and TRBJ1-6; D ambiguous. With 3 bases removed from V and 8 bases from J, the gap between germline ends came to 11 bases. In germline, CDR1 is MNHNY, CDR2 SVGAGI (reference sequence). This CDR3 contains 14 residues. This CDR3 is CASSYLLSDSPLHF. The DNA of the CDR3 is TGTGCCAGCAGTTATCTCCTCTCGGATTCACCCCTCCACTTT.

In this sample, this clone turned up once. V gene TRBV5-1 combines with J gene TRBJ1-2, with TRBD1 matching 8 bases. This CDR3 region has 13 residues. The germline gives CDR1 SGHRS, CDR2 YFSETQ. Trimming removed 2 bases from V and 4 bases from J; junction bases left unmatched: 1. The CDR3 bases are TGCGCCAGCAGCTTACAGGGGGGCTATGGCTACACCTTC. Translated, it gives CASSLQGGYGYTF.

The chain has TRBV3-1 (or the pseudogene TRBV3-2) and TRBJ1-1; D call uncertain. V lost 11 bases to trimming and J lost 2 bases, with 12 bases between them. The germline V gene encodes CDR1 LGHDT and CDR2 YNNKEL (reference sequence). This CDR3 has 12 amino acids. The DNA for the CDR3 is TGTGCCGTCAGTGGGCTCAACACTGAAGCTTTCTTT. Its protein is CAVSGLNTEAFF.

The V gene is TRBV3-1 (or the pseudogene TRBV3-2), the J gene TRBJ1-2; no reliable D call. V was pared by 3 bases and J by 6 bases, with 8 bases between. Germline V gives CDR1 LGHDT, CDR2 YNNKEL (reference sequence). The CDR3 is made up of 12 amino acids. The CDR3 DNA is TGTGCCAGCAGCCAGGAGTTAGATGGCTACACCTTC. Protein: CASSQELDGYTF.

The V and J genes are TRBV19 and TRBJ1-1, with D possibly being TRBD1 (5 bases). The V gene's germline CDR1 is LNHDA and CDR2 SQIVND (reference sequence). CDR3 size: 13 residues. V was shortened by 6 bases and J by 4 bases, with 12 bases between the two germline ends. CDR3: CASSREGRTEAFF. The CDR3 DNA is TGTGCCAGTAGCAGGGAGGGTCGCACTGAAGCTTTCTTT.